The clone carrying this T cell receptor (beta chain) has just a few counts. These data originate in a study of blood T cell repertoires in COVID-19. On the study more broadly: Sites in the United States, Italy and Spain provided acute and convalescent COVID-19 samples.

The CDR3 contains 16 residues. Germline CDR1 reads SGHRS; CDR2 reads YFSETQ. Trimming stripped 2 bases from V and 8 bases from J, with 20 bases between. In the original processing: Amplification with reference gene primers provided the estimates of nucleated cell counts. Sequencing used immunoSEQ multiplex PCR; TCRdb keeps in-frame clones, though not all of them. The V and J calls and clone size come from that table; D and trimming were worked out from the DNA. Here the sample spans roughly 500,000 clones, approximately 90% being singletons. Those enrolled, adults aged roughly 18 to 100 years, came from about 24 US areas. Which cohort a participant joined came from the clinical history participants gave.

The source of this sequence is a woman aged 60-75 years who had recovered from COVID-19. The V and J genes are TRBV5-1 and TRBJ2-1, with D perhaps matching TRBD2 (5 bases). Sequenced material: PBMCs or T cells enriched from blood (not recorded which). CDR3: CASSLGGFPSGDEQFF. CDR3 sequence (DNA): TGCGCCAGCAGCTTAGGCGGGTTCCCCTCGGGCGATGAGCAGTTCTTC.